This paragraph reports one T cell receptor beta chain. This CDR3 is 21 amino acids long. J was trimmed by 6 bases and V by 2 bases; bases with no gene match: 22. CDR1 is MGHRA, CDR2 YSYEKL, per germline. The sample comes from a study of PD-1 blockade in classical Hodgkin lymphoma. Study-wide background: Patients got intravenous nivolumab 3 mg/kg every 2 weeks.

TCRdb's table, derived via immunoSEQ multiplex PCR, lists solely in-frame clones and lacks some. Among around 58,000 clones listed, about nine tenths were seen once. Each of the patients experienced relapse following autologous stem cell transplantation, and their brentuximab vedotin exposure differed. This chain uses TRBV4-1 with TRBJ1-5, with 10 positions matching TRBD1. Specimen: peripheral blood mononuclear cells (PBMCs), collected at baseline. This clonotype originated in a human donor with classical Hodgkin lymphoma. The chain's CDR3 is CASSQFAPPGVGQGVVQPQHF. CDR3 DNA sequence: TGCGCCAGCAGCCAATTTGCCCCCCCCGGCGTCGGACAGGGGGTGGTTCAGCCCCAGCATTTT.